The clone carrying this T cell receptor (beta chain) was seen once. The data derive from a study of blood T cell repertoires in COVID-19. Overall study context: Samples taken during acute and convalescent COVID-19 were collected in the United States, Italy and Spain. T cells, B-cell-depleted T cells, or PBMCs supplied cDNA or gDNA.

V lost 4 bases, J lost 5 bases, and 23 bases lay in between. CDR1 LGHNA and CDR2 YSLEER come from the germline V gene. The CDR3 runs to 17 residues. Original handling: Amplification from reference gene primers served as the basis for estimated nucleated cell counts. TCRdb keeps only in-frame clones here, not all; method: immunoSEQ multiplex PCR. V, J and clone size are taken as reported in that table, and D and trimming were inferred from the DNA itself. This sample has 55,000 or so clones, with roughly 80% found just once. The rearrangement joins TRBV4-3 to TRBJ1-2; D is possibly TRBD1 (6 bases). Sequenced sample: peripheral blood. The clonotype comes from a human donor in a cohort sampled during active or convalescent COVID-19. The CDR3 DNA follows: TGCGCCAGCAGCCCTCATAGGGGGGGAGATGCGTGGTATGGCTACACCTTC. Protein: CASSPHRGGDAWYGYTF.